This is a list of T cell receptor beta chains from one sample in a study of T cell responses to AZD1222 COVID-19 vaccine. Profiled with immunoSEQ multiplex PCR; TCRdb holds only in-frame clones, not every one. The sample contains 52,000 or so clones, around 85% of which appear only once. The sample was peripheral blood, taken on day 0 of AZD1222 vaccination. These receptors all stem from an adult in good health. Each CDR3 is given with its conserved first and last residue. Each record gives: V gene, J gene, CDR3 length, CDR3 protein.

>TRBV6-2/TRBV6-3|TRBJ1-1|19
CASSYNTRVTQPVNTEAFF
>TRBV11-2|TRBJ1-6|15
CASSYAGAADSPLHF
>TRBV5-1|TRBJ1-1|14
CASSPITGTSEAFF
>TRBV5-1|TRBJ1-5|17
CASSLDPHGTGGQPQHF
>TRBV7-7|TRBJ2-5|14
CASSLGTRDETQYF
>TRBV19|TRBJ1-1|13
CASSIPENTEAFF
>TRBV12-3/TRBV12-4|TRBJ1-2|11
CASSTGRGYTF
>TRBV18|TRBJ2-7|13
CASSPTGENEQYF
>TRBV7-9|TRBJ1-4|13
CASSVNTGEKLFF
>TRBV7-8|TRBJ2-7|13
CASSDRTYYEQYF
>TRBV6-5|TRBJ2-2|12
CASRQGGGELFF
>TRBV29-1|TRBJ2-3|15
CSVEGLAGVRDTQYF
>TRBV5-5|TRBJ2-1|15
CASSFTVSSYNEQFF
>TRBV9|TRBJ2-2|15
CASSTSGRAVGELFF
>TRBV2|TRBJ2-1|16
CASSRTGTGGINEQFF
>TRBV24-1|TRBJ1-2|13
CATSWGQGSGYTF
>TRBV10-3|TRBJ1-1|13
CAISEGRDYEAFF
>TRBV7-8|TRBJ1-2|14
CASSFYTANYGYTF
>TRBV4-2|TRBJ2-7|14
CASSQGGDQYEQYF
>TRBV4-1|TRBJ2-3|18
CASSQKIPAAGNTDTQYF
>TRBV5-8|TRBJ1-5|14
CASSLVWGGQPQHF
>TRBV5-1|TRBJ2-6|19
CASSLEIQARLSGANVLTF
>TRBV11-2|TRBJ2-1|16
CASSWTSGQIANEQFF
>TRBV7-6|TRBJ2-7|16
CASSPGLAGPSYEQYF
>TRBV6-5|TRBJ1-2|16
CASSYTLPAGAYGYTF
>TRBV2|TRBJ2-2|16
CAGGLTRQTNTGELFF
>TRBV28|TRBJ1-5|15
CASSPPGVSNQPQHF
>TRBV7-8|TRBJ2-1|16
CASSLPRREGPNEQFF
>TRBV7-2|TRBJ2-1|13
CASSFKLGLEQFF
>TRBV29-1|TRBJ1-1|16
CSAQDRDPLLNTEAFF
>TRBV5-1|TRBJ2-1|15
CASSSGTSGHNEQFF
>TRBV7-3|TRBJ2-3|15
CASSPYGGSPDTQYF
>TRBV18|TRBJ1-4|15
CASSLSTGTNEKLFF
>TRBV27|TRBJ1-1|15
CASSWLSGVNTEAFF
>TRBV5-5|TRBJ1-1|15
CASNLLVTRGTEAFF
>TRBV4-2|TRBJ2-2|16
CASSQDRGLETGELFF
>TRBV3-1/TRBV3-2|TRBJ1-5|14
CASSQAYSNQPQHF
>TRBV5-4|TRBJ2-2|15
CASSSRTANTGELFF
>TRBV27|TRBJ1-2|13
CASSPRQTTGYTF
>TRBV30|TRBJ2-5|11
CAWSVRETQYF
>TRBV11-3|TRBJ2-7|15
CASSPTSGSVYEQYF
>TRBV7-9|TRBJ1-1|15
CASSQEGTGSDEAFF
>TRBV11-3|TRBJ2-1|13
CASTHKSGNEQFF
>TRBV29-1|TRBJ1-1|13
CSGGQGANTEAFF
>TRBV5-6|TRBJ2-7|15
CASSPGPGGFYEQYF
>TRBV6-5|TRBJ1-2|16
CASSYSWASEGPGYTF
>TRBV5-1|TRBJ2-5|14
CASSLVQAGETQYF
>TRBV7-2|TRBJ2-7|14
CASSPRDYTYEQYF
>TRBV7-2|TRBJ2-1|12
CASSLVDVAEFF
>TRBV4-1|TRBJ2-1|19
CASSHPGLAGGSSYNEQFF
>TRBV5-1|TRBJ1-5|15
CASSLGQGGNQPQHF
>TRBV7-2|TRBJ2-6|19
CASSPKLGGTSSGANVLTF
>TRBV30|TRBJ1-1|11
CAWNQGREAFF
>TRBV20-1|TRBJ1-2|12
CSASRKDAGYTF
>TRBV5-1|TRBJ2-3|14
CASSPGQLQDTQYF